This section outlines one T cell receptor (beta chain) sequence together with its context. What it recognizes is unknown. The sample originates from a study of Graves' ophthalmopathy and Graves' hyperthyroidism. Study-level information: The blood sample was drawn at first diagnosis and before any treatment.

Regarding the study as a whole: Blood also carried most expanded thyroid clonotypes exceeding 0.001 frequency.

The sequenced template was RNA, covering the TCR beta CDR3 region. First-round RT-PCR with HTBI primers preceded a second-round multiplex PCR. MiXCR was run by TCRdb on the multiplex PCR reads, yielding one entry per CDR3 protein. The sample has about 420,000 distinct CDR3 sequences, 20% to 25% seen once; the top ten hold roughly 3%. Patients were left out if they had other autoimmune diseases, uncontrolled infections, pregnancy or lactation. The diagnostic workup employed clinical symptoms, serum thyroxine, TRAb, thyroid ultrasound and orbital computed tomography. With 6 bases clipped from V and 4 bases from J, the junction kept 4 bases outside the gene matches. The CDR3 is 14 residues long.

The TCR originated in a young woman with stable Graves' hyperthyroidism. The J gene is TRBJ2-5, the V gene TRBV12-3 or TRBV12-4, with TRBD2 matching 11 bases. The material sequenced was peripheral blood. The CDR3 region has the DNA TGTGCCAGCAGGGAGACTAGCGGGATAGAGACCCAGTACTTC. Amino acids: CASRETSGIETQYF.